This TCR beta chain was retrieved from a study of T cell repertoires in cytomegalovirus infection. Study-wide background: Indications of both CMV infection and matching HLA type were provided by public TCR beta signatures.

The length of the CDR3 is 15 residues. Germline CDR1 is LNHDA and CDR2 is SQIVND (reference sequence). With 5 bases removed from V and 3 bases from J, the gap between germline ends came to 14 bases. A single record per CDR3 protein comes from TCRdb applying MiXCR to the reads. The sample has 560,000 or so distinct CDR3 sequences, more than 15% seen once. This clonotype was seen a few times. Its antigen remains unknown. Study results and caveats: Using cumulative public TCR beta family frequency, the authors identified those who carried CMV together with the relevant HLA. Dominant in the ex vivo response were TCR beta clonotypes restricted by HLA-C and specific for CMV.

The J gene is TRBJ2-1, the V gene TRBV19, with D tentatively TRBD2 (5 bases). The TCR was taken from a human donor in good health (CMV status not recorded). Some clones in this sample may be carry-over from other donors' samples. Sample: CD8+ T cells from PBMCs. The CDR3: CASSASPGDYNEQFF. CDR3 DNA sequence: TGTGCCAGTAGTGCCAGTCCCGGGGACTACAATGAGCAGTTCTTC.